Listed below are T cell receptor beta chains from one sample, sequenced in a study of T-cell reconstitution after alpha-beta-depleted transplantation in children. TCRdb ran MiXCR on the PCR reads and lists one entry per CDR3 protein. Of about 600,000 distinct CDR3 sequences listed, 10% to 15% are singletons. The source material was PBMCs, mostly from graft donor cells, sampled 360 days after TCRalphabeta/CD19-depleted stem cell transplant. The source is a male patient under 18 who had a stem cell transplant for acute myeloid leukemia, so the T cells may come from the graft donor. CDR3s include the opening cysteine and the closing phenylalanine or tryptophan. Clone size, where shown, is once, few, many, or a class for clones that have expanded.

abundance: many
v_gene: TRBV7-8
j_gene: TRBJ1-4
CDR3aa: CASSLHRGGTNEKLFF

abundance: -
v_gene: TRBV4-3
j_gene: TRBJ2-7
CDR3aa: CASSHLDRGEYEQYF

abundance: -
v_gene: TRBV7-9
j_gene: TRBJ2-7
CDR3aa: CAGGLAGSYEQYF

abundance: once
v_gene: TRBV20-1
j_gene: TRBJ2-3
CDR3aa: CSASGTGAVTDTQYF

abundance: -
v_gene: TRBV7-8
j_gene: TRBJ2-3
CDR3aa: CASSLVRLAGGPLTDTQYF

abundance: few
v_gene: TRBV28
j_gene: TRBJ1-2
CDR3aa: CASTLLTGGYTF

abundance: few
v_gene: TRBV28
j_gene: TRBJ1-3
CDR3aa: CASTATGLGNTIYF

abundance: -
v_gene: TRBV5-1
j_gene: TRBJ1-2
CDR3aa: CASSHRDSVMGGYTF

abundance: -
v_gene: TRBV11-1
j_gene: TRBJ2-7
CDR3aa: CASSLALRSEQYF

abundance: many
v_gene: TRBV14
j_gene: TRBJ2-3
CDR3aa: CASSGYRGDTDTQYF

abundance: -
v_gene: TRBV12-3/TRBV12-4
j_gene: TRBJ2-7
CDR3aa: CASRRDIGYEQYF

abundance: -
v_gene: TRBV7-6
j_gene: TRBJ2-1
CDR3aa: CASSVPGGTLQQFF

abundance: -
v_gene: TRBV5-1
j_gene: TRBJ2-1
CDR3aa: CASSFRLGPYNEQFF

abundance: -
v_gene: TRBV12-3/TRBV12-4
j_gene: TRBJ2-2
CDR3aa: CASSLGSGPPGELFF

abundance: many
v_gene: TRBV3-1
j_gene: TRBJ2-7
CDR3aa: CASSQETSPRYEQYF

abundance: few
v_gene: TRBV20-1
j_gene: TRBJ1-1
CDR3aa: CSARTHRNTEAFF

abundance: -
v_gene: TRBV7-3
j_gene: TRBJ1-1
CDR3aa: CASSATTGATEAFF

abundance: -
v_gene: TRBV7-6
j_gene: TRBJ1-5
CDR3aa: CASSLGQNQPQHF

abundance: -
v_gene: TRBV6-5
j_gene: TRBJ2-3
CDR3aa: CASSSSAGGTDTQYF

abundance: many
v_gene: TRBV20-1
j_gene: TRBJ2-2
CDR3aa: CSARDKTSPGELFF

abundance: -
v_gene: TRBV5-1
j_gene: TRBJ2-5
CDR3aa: CASSLSLARRGETQYF

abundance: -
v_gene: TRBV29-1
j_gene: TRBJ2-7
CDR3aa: CSVVRQGAGEQYF

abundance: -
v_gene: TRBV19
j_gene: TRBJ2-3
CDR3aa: CASSMGQSQYF

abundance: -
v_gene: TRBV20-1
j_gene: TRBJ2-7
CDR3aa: CSAREEFTLSYEQYF

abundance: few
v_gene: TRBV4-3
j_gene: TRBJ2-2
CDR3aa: CASSPPFNAGRTGELFF

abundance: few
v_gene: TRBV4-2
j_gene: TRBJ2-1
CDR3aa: CASSQDGTSGHNEQFF

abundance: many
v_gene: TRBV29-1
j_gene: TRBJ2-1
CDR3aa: CSVGRSSGPYNEQFF

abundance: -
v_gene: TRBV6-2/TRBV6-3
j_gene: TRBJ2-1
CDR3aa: CASSKVSSNEQFF

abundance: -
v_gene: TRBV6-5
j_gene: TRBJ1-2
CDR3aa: CASSSGRLYGYTF

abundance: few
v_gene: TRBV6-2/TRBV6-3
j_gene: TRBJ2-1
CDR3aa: CASSYWREGSEQFF

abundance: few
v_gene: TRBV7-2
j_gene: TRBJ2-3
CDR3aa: CASSSYTASTDTQYF

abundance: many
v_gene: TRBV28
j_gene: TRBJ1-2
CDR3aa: CASSWAGATFYGYTF

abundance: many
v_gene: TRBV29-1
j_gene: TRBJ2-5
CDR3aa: CSVIVPLGGGETQYF

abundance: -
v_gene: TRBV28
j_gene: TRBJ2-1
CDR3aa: CASRGAGNYNEQFF

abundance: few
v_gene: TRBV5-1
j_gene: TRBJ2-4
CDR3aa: CASSLEARVAKNIQYF

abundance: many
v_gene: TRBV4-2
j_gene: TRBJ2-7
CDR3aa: CASSPRGSDYEQYF

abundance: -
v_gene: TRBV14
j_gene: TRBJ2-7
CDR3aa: CASSRPGLAGGADYEQYF

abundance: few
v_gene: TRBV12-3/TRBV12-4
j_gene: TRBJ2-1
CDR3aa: CASSLPRLAGGIAPSYNEQFF

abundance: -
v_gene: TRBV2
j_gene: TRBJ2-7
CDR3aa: CASSEAGQMYEQYF

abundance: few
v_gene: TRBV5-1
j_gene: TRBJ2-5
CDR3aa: CASSLAPGQGAVFQETQYF

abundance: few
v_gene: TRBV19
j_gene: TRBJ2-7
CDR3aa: CASSIGTGRNYEQYF

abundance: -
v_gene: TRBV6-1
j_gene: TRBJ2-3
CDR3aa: CASRVNSGKTDTQYF

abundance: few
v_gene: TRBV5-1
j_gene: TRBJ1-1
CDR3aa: CASSIPGPMNTEAFF

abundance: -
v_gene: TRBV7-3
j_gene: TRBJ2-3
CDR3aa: CANSLSGIEGTQYF

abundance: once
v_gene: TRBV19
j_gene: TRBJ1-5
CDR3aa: CASSILFFETVAQHF

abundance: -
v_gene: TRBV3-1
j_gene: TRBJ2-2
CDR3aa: CASSQRPAGELFF

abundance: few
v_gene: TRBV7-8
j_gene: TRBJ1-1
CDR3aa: CASSLAEGIGTEAFF

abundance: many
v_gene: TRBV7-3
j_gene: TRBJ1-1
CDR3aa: CASSLRGENTEAFF

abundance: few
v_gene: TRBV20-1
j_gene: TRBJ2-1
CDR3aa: CSAPGHPYNEQFF

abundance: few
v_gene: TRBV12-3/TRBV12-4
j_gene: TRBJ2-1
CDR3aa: CASSFHEGGEQFF

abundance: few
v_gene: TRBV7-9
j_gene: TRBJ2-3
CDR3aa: CASSIPDTQYF

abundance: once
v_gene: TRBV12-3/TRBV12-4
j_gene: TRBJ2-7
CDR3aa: CASRGGQAPTSSYEQYF

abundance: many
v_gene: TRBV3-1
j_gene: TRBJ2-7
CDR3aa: CASSQMLADPYHEQYF

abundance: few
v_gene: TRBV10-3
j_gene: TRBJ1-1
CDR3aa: CAIRPGTGDLNTEAFF

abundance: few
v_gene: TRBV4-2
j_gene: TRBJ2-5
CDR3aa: CASSQDRPDRTYQETQYF

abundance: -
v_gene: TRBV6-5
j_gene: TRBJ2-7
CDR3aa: CASSYGLAGPGFSYEQYF

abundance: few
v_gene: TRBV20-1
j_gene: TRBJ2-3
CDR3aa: CSASLFRAGTTDTQYF

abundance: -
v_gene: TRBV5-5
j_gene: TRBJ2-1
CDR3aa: CKTSAKSSYNEQFF